This is a list of T cell receptor beta chains from one sample in a study of early T cells in non-severe SARS-CoV-2 infection. TCRdb passed the 5' RACE reads through MiXCR, listing each CDR3 protein once. The sample has some 53,000 distinct CDR3 sequences; 8% to 8.5% are singletons. Sequenced material: whole blood. These receptors all come from an adult who was a healthcare worker with PCR-confirmed SARS-CoV-2 infection or an uninfected control (not recorded which). Each CDR3 is given with its conserved first and last residue. Fields, in order: clone size, V gene, D gene, J gene, CDR3 DNA, CDR3 protein. D genes are given only for firm matches. Size is omitted from some rows. Given values are once, few, many or a class for expanded clones.

>few|TRBV12-3/TRBV12-4|-|TRBJ1-2
TGTGCCAGCAGCCGCCGCGGGGGAGGCGATGGCTACACCTTC
CASSRRGGGDGYTF
>-|TRBV14|-|TRBJ2-3
TGTGCCAGCAGCCAAGATGTGGGCGTTACGCAGTATTTT
CASSQDVGVTQYF
>-|TRBV6-5|-|TRBJ2-3
TGTGCCAGCAGTTACTCGGTCAGCCGACCTAGCACAGATACGCAGTATTTT
CASSYSVSRPSTDTQYF
>many|TRBV21-1|-|TRBJ2-1
TGTGCCAGCAGCTGGACTTTCTCCTACAATGAGCAGTTCTTC
CASSWTFSYNEQFF
>-|TRBV7-2|-|TRBJ1-2
TGTGCCAGCAGCCCCGGCCTACAGAGAAACTATGGCTACACCTTC
CASSPGLQRNYGYTF
>many|TRBV29-1|TRBD1|TRBJ1-4
TGCAGCGTTGGCCCGGACAGGGGACTGAGTGAAAAACTGTTTTTT
CSVGPDRGLSEKLFF
>-|TRBV27|-|TRBJ2-7
TGTGCCAGCAGTTTATCAGGGCAGAATCAGTACTTC
CASSLSGQNQYF
>few|TRBV7-3|-|TRBJ1-1
TGTGCCAGCAGCTTAGGCTTGGGGTCGGGCACTGAAGCTTTCTTT
CASSLGLGSGTEAFF
>few|TRBV10-2|TRBD1|TRBJ1-1
TGCGCCAGCAGTGGGACAGGGGGCTTTCGGAACACTGAAGCTTTCTTT
CASSGTGGFRNTEAFF
>few|TRBV29-1|TRBD2|TRBJ2-3
TGCAGCGTGGAAGCGGGAAGCACAGATACGCAGTATTTT
CSVEAGSTDTQYF
>many|TRBV30|-|TRBJ1-2
TGTGCCTGGACTAGGGAAGATGGCTACACCTTC
CAWTREDGYTF
>many|TRBV11-3|-|TRBJ2-7
TGTGCCAGCAGCTTACCGGGACATATCTCCGAGCAGTACTTC
CASSLPGHISEQYF
>many|TRBV4-1|-|TRBJ1-1
TGCGCCAGCAGCCAAGGGGCGCCAACGAACACTGAAGCTTTCTTT
CASSQGAPTNTEAFF
>few|TRBV2|-|TRBJ1-2
TGTGCCAGCAGCCAGACAGTTAACTATGGCTACACCTTC
CASSQTVNYGYTF
>-|TRBV7-2|TRBD2|TRBJ2-4
TGTGCCAGCAGCTTAGCGGCGGGGAGGGAAAACATTCAGTACTTC
CASSLAAGRENIQYF
>many|TRBV7-9|-|TRBJ2-1
TGTGCCAGCAGCTTAGCGAAGGGAGAGGGACCCTACAATGAGCAGTTCTTC
CASSLAKGEGPYNEQFF
>few|TRBV4-2|-|TRBJ2-5
TGTGCCAGCAGCCAAGTAAAACGGGGGGCCCAAGAGACCCAGTACTTC
CASSQVKRGAQETQYF
>-|TRBV9|-|TRBJ1-5
TGTGCCAGCAGCGTAGGGCAGAATAGCAATCAGCCCCAGCATTTT
CASSVGQNSNQPQHF
>few|TRBV27|-|TRBJ1-1
TGTGCCAGCAGTTTATTCGGGGACAAAGAAGCTTTCTTT
CASSLFGDKEAFF
>few|TRBV20-1|-|TRBJ2-7
TGCAGTGCTAGACGGGCGGACGGGAGCTCCTACGAGCAGTACTTC
CSARRADGSSYEQYF
>few|TRBV28|TRBD1|TRBJ1-2
TGTGCCAGCAGTTTACAGGGACAGAACTATGGCTACACCTTC
CASSLQGQNYGYTF
>many|TRBV29-1|-|TRBJ1-2
TGCAGCGTTGGAGGGACTAACTATGGCTACACCTTC
CSVGGTNYGYTF
>many|TRBV5-1|TRBD1|TRBJ2-2
TGCGCCAGCAGGCACGCGGGACAGGGGTACACCGGGGAGCTGTTTTTT
CASRHAGQGYTGELFF
>many|TRBV30|-|TRBJ1-6
TGTGCCTGGAGTGAGGGGAGTGGATCACCCCTCCACTTT
CAWSEGSGSPLHF
>few|TRBV5-4|-|TRBJ1-1
TGTGCCAGCAGGGCCGGGATCCCCGAGGGTGAAGCTTTCTTT
CASRAGIPEGEAFF
>many|TRBV7-3|-|TRBJ2-5
TGTGCCAGCAGCCCCGTTGGGGGGAGAGAGACCCAGTACTTC
CASSPVGGRETQYF
>few|TRBV11-3|TRBD2|TRBJ2-1
TGTGCCAGCAGCTTAGAGGGACTAGCGGGAGAGTTGGCCTACAATGAGCAGTTCTTC
CASSLEGLAGELAYNEQFF
>many|TRBV7-9|-|TRBJ1-1
TGTGCCAGCAGCGTAGTCGGGACGGCCGGCACTGAAGCTTTCTTT
CASSVVGTAGTEAFF
>many|TRBV29-1|TRBD1|TRBJ2-1
TGCAGCGTCGTACAGGGGGCGAATGAGCAGTTCTTC
CSVVQGANEQFF
>-|TRBV19|-|TRBJ2-3
TGTGCCAGTAGTATAGAGACGGCGACAGATACGCAGTATTTT
CASSIETATDTQYF
>many|TRBV7-9|-|TRBJ2-2
TGTGCCAGCAGCCTAACGCCCGGGGCATCGTACTCCGGGGAGCTGTTTTTT
CASSLTPGASYSGELFF
>few|TRBV5-6|-|TRBJ2-3
TGTGCCAGCAGCTTGCGGCAGCCTAGCACAGATACGCAGTATTTT
CASSLRQPSTDTQYF
>many|TRBV4-3|TRBD2|TRBJ2-2
TGCGCCAGCAGTCCTAGCGGGACGGGCACCGGGGAGCTGTTTTTT
CASSPSGTGTGELFF
>-|TRBV7-9|-|TRBJ1-2
TGTGCCAGCAGCTTTAATGGCTACACCTTC
CASSFNGYTF
>few|TRBV27|-|TRBJ1-2
TGTGCCAGCAGTTTGGGCAGACAATATGGCTACACCTTC
CASSLGRQYGYTF
>many|TRBV28|-|TRBJ2-1
TGTGCCAGCAGTCCCCCGGACGGATCCTACAATGAGCAGTTCTTC
CASSPPDGSYNEQFF
>many|TRBV6-6|-|TRBJ1-1
TGTGCCAGCAGTTACGGAAGGGCTGAAGCTTTCTTT
CASSYGRAEAFF
>few|TRBV3-1|-|TRBJ1-2
TGTGCCAGCAGCCAATTGGGCAGCTCCCAAAGGAACTATGGCTACACCTTC
CASSQLGSSQRNYGYTF
>many|TRBV9|-|TRBJ1-3
TGTGCCAGCAGCGTAGCTTCTGGAAACACCATATATTTT
CASSVASGNTIYF
>-|TRBV6-2/TRBV6-3|-|TRBJ2-1
TGTGCCAGCAGCTCATCCCAAGACAGGTCTAGAGATGAGCAGTTCTTC
CASSSSQDRSRDEQFF